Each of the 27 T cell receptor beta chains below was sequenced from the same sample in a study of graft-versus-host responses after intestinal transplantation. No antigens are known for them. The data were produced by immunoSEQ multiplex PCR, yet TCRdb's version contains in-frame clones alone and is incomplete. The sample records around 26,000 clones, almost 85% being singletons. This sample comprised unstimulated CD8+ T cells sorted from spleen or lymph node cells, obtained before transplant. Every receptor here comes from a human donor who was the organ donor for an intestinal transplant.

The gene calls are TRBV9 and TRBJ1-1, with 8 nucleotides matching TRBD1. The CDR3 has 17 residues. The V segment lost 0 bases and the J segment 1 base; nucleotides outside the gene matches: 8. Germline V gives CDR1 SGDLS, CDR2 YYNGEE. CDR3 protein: CASSVVRTGTGNTEAFF. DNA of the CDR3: TGTGCCAGCAGCGTAGTACGTACCGGGACAGGGAACACTGAAGCTTTCTTT.

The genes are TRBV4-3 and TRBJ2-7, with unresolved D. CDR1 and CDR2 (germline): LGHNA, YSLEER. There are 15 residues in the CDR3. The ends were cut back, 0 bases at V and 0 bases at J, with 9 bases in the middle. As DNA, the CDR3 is TGCGCCAGCAGCCAAGATAGGACCCTCTCCTACGAGCAGTACTTC. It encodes CASSQDRTLSYEQYF.

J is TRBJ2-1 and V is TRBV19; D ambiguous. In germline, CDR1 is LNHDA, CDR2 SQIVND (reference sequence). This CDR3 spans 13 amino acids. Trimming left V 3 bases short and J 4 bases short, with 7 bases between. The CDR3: CASSIVEYNEQFF. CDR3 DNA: TGTGCCAGTAGTATCGTTGAATACAATGAGCAGTTCTTC.

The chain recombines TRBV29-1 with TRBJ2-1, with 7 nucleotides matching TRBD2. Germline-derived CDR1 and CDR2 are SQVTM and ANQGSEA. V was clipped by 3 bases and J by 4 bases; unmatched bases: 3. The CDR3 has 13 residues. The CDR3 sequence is CSVEERDYNEQFF. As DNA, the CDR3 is TGCAGCGTTGAGGAGCGGGATTACAATGAGCAGTTCTTC.

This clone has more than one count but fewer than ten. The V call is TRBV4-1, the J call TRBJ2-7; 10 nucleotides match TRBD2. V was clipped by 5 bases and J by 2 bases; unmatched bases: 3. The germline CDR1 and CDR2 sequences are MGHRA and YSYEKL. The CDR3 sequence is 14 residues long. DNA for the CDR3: TGCGCCAGCAGCACTAGCGGGAACCCCTACGAGCAGTACTTC. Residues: CASSTSGNPYEQYF.

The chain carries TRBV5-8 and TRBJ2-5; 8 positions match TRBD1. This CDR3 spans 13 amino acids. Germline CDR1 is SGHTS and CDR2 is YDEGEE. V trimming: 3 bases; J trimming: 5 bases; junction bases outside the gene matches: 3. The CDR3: CASSWTGLETQYF. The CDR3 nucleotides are TGTGCCAGCAGCTGGACAGGGTTGGAGACCCAGTACTTC.

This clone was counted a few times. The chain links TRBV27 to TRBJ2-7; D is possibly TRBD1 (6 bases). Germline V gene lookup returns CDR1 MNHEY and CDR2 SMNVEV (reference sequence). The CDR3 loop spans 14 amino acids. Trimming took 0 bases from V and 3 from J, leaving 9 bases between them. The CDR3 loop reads CASSLSWTVYEQYF. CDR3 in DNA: TGTGCCAGCAGTTTATCGTGGACAGTCTACGAGCAGTACTTC.

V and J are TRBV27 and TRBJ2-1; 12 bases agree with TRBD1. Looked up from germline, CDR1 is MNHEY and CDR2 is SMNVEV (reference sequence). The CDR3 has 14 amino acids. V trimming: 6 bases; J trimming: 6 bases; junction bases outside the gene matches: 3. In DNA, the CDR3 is TGTGCCAGCAGCTGGGACAGGGGGCGCAATGAGCAGTTCTTC. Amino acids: CASSWDRGRNEQFF.

CDR3: CASRLVTTGNYGYTF. CDR3 in DNA: TGTGCCAGCAGACTCGTAACGACAGGAAACTATGGCTACACCTTC. The rearrangement links TRBV6-1 to TRBJ1-2, with a possible D match to TRBD1 (6 bases). The germline gives CDR1 MNHNS, CDR2 SASEGT. This CDR3 spans 15 amino acids. Trimming took 6 bases from V and 2 from J, leaving 16 bases between them.

CDR3 amino acids: CASSGYGGQGTDTQYF. CDR3 sequence (DNA): TGTGCCAGCAGTGGTTATGGGGGCCAGGGCACAGATACGCAGTATTTT. This chain connects TRBV2 to TRBJ2-3, with D possibly matching TRBD1 (6 bases). The germline CDR1 and CDR2 sequences are SNHLY and FYNNEI. This CDR3 has 16 residues. Trimming took off 4 bases at V and 1 base at J, with 15 bases between the two ends.

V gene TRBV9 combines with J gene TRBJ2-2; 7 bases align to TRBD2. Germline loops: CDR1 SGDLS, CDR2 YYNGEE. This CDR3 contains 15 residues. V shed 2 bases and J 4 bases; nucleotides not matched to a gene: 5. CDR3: CASSVSGGSTGELFF. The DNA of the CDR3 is TGTGCCAGCAGCGTTTCGGGGGGTAGCACCGGGGAGCTGTTTTTT.

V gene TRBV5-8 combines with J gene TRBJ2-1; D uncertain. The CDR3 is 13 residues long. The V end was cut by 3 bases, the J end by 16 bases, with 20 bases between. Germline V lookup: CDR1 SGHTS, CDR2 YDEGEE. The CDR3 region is CASSWKLEDLVFF. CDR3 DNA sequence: TGTGCCAGCAGCTGGAAGTTAGAGGACCTGGTCTTCTTC.

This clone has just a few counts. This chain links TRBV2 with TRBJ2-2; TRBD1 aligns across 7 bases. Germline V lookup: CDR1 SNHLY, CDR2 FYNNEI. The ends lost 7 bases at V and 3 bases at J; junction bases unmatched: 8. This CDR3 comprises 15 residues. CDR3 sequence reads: CASMRQGEDTGELFF. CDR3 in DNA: TGTGCCAGCATGAGGCAGGGGGAAGACACCGGGGAGCTGTTTTTT. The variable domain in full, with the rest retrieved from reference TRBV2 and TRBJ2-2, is EPEVTQTPSHQVTQMGQEVILRCVPISNHLYFYWYRQILGQKVEFLVSFYNNEISEKSEIFDDQFSVERPDGSNFTLKIRSTKLEDSAMYFCASMRQGEDTGELFFGEGSRLTVL.

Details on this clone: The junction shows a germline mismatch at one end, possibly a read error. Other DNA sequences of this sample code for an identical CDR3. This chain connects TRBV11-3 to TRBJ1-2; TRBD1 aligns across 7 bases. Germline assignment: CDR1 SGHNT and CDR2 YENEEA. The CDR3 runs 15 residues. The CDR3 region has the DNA TGTGCCAGCAGCCCCGGCGACAGAGGGGGCTATGGCTACACCTTT. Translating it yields CASSPGDRGGYGYTF.

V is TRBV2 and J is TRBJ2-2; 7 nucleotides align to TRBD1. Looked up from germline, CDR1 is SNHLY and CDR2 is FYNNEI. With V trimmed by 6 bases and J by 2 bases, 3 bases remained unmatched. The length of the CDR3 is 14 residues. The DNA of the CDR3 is TGTGCCAGCAGGGGGACAGCCAACACCGGGGAGCTGTTTTTT. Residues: CASRGTANTGELFF.

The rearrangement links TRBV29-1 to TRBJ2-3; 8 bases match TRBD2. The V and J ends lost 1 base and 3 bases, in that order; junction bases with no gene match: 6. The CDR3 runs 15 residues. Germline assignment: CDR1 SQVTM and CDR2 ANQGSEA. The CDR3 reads CSVEGGSGTTDTQYF. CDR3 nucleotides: TGCAGCGTTGAAGGGGGTAGCGGGACGACAGATACGCAGTATTTT.

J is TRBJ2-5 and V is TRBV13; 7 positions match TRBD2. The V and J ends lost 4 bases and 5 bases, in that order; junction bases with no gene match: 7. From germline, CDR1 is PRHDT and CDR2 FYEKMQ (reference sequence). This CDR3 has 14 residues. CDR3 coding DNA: TGTGCCAGCAGCTCGGGACTAATCAGGGAGACCCAGTACTTC. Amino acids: CASSSGLIRETQYF.

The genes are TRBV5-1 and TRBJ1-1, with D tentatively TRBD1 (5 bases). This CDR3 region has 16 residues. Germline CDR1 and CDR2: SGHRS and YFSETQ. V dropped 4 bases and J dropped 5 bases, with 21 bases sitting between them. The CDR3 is CASSGLTVLGGTEAFF. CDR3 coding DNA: TGCGCCAGCAGCGGGCTGACAGTTCTTGGGGGAACTGAAGCTTTCTTT.

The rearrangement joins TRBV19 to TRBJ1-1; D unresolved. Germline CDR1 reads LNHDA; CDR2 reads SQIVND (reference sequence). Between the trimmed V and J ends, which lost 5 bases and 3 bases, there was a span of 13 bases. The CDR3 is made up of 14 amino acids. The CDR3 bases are TGTGCCAGTAGTTGGTATGGCGAGGACACTGAAGCTTTCTTT. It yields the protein CASSWYGEDTEAFF.

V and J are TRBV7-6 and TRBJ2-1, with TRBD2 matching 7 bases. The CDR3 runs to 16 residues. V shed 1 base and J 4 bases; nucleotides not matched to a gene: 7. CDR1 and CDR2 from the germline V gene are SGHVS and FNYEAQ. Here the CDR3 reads CASSLVSAGSYNEQFF. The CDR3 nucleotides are TGTGCCAGCAGCTTAGTATCAGCGGGGTCGTACAATGAGCAGTTCTTC.

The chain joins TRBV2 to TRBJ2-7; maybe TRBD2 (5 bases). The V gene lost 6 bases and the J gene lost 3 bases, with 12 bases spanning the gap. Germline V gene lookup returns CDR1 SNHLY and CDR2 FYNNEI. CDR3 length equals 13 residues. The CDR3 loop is CASRGEAGYEQYF. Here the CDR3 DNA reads TGTGCCAGCAGGGGAGAGGCGGGCTACGAGCAGTACTTC.

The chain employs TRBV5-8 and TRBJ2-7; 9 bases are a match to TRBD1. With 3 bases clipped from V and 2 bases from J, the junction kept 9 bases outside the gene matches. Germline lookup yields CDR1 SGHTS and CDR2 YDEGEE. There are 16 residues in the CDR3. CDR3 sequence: CASSYGGTGTTYEQYF. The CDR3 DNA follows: TGTGCCAGCAGCTATGGGGGGACAGGGACGACCTACGAGCAGTACTTC.

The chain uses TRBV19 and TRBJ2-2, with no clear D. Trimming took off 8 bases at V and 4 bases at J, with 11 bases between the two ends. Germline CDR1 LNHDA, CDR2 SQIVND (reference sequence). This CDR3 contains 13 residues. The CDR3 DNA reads TGTGCCAGTTTAGGGCCGGCCACCGGGGAGCTGTTTTTT. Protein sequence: CASLGPATGELFF.

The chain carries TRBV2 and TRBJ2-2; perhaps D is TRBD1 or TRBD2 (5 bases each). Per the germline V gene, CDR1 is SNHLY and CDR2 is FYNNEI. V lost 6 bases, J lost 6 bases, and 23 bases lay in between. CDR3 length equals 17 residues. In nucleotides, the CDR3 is TGTGCCAGCAGCGCTCCCGGGACCATGCTCTGGGCCGGGGAGCTGTTTTTT. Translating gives CASSAPGTMLWAGELFF.

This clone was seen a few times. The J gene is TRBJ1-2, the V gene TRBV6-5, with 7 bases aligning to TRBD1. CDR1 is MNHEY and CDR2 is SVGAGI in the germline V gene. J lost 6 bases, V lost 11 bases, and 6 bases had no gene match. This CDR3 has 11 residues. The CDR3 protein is CAAGGRDGYTF. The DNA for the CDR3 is TGTGCCGCAGGGGGGCGAGATGGCTACACCTTC.

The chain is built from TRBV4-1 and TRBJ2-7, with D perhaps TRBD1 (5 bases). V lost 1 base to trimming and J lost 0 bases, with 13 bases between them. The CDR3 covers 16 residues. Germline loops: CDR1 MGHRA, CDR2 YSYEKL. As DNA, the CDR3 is TGCGCCAGCAGCCAAGTTCAGGGCGTGAGCTCCTACGAGCAGTACTTC. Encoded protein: CASSQVQGVSSYEQYF.

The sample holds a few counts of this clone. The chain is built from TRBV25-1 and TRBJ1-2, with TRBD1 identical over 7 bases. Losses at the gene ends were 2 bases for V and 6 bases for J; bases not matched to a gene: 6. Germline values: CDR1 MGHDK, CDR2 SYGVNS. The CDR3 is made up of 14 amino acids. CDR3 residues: CASSEIQGPDGYTF. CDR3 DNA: TGTGCCAGCAGTGAAATACAGGGGCCCGATGGCTACACCTTC.